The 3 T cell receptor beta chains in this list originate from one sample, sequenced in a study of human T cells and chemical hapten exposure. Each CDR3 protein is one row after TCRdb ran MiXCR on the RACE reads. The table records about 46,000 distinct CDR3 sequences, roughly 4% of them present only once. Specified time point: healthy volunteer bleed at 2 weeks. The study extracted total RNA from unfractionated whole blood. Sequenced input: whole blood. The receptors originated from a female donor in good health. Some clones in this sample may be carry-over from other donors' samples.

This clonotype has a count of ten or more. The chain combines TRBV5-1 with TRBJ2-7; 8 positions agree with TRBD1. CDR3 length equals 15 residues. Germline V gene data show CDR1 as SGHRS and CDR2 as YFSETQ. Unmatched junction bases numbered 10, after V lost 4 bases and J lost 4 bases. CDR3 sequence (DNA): TGCGCCAGCAGCGTGGAGGGGGACAGGATATACGAGCAGTACTTC. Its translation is CASSVEGDRIYEQYF.

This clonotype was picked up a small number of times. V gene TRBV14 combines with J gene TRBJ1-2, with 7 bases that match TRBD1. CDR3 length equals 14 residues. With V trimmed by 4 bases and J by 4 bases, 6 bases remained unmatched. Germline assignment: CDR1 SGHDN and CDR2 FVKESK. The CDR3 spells CASSRLRTGYGYTF. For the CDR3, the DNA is TGTGCCAGCAGCCGACTCCGGACAGGCTATGGCTACACCTTC.

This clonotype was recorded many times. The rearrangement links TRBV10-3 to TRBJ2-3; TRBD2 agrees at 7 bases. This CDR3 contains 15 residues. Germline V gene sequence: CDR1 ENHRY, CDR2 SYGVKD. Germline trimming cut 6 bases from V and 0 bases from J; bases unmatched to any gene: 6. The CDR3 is CAIRPLAESTDTQYF. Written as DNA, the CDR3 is TGTGCCATCAGACCGCTAGCGGAAAGCACAGATACGCAGTATTTT.